This T cell receptor beta chain was identified in a study of T-cell reconstitution after alpha-beta-depleted transplantation in children. With 4 bases clipped from V and 7 bases from J, the junction kept 7 bases outside the gene matches. The V gene's germline CDR1 is SQVTM and CDR2 ANQGSEA. CDR3 length equals 13 residues. This clonotype showed up many times. Preparing the TCRbeta library involved the use of unique molecular identifiers. Via MiXCR, TCRdb re-called the PCR reads, giving one row per CDR3 protein. This sample has 400,000 to 500,000 distinct CDR3 sequences, with roughly 11% found just once.

The chain is built from TRBV29-1 and TRBJ2-5; 9 positions match TRBD2. Source: PBMCs from the stem cell graft donor, taken from the stem cell graft. This clonotype originated in a human donor who donated a stem cell graft to a child with acute myeloid leukemia. This CDR3 is CSVGGSGGGTQYF. CDR3 DNA: TGCAGCGTTGGGGGTAGCGGGGGTGGGACCCAGTACTTC.